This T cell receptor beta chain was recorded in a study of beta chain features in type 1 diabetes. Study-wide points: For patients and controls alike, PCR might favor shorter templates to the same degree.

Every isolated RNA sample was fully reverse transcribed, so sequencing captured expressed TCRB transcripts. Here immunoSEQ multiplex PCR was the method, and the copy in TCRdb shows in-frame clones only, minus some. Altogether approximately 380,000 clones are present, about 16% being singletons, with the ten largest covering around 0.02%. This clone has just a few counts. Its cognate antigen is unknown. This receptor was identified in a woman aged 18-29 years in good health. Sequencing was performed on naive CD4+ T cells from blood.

CDR3 sequence (DNA): TGCGCCAGCAGCCTAGATAGACAGAGCTCTGGGGCCAACGTCCTGACTTTC. It specifies CASSLDRQSSGANVLTF. V and J are TRBV4-1 and TRBJ2-6; D possibly corresponds to TRBD1 (5 bases). V lost 4 bases and J 0 bases, leaving 13 bases between the germline ends. Germline CDR1 and CDR2: MGHRA and YSYEKL. This CDR3 is 17 amino acids long.